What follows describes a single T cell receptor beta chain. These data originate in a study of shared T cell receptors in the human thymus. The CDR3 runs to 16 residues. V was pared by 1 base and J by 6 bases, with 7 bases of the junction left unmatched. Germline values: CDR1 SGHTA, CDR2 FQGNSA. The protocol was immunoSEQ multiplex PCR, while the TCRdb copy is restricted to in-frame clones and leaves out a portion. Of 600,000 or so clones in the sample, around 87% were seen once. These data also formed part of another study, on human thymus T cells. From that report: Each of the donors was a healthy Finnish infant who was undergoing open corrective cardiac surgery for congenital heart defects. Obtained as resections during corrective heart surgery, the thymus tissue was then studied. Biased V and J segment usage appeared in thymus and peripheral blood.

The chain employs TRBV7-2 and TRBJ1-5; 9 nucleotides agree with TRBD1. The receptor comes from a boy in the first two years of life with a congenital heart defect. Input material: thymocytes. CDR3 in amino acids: CASSLGTGEERQPQHF. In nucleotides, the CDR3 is TGTGCCAGCAGCTTAGGGACAGGGGAAGAGCGTCAGCCCCAGCATTTT.